One and the same sample provided the 21 T cell receptor beta chains below, sequenced in a study of T cell repertoires in cytomegalovirus infection. TCRdb called the reads again in MiXCR, with one record for every CDR3 protein. The sample consists of 600,000 to 800,000 distinct CDR3 sequences, roughly 26% of them appearing once. The sample comprised CD8+ T cells from PBMCs. Receptors were obtained from a human donor in good health (CMV status not recorded). Some clones in this sample may be carry-over from other donors' samples.

Many counts were recorded for this clonotype. The chain employs TRBV6-1 and TRBJ2-2; D perhaps matches TRBD1 (6 bases). This CDR3 is 15 amino acids long. The germline V gene has CDR1 MNHNS and CDR2 SASEGT. V lost 6 bases, J lost 0 bases, and 11 bases lay in between. CDR3 loop: CASRDRWSNTGELFF. CDR3 sequence (DNA): TGTGCCAGCAGAGACAGGTGGTCGAACACCGGGGAGCTGTTTTTT.

With regard to this clonotype: It may be a read error: a sequence one base away is much more abundant. CDR3 nucleotides: TGTGTCAGCAGCCAAGGGACAGGGTCTGGGGCCAACGTCCTGACTTTC. This encodes CVSSQGTGSGANVLTF. This chain joins TRBV3-1 and TRBJ2-6; 9 bases are a match to TRBD1. The length of the CDR3 is 16 residues. The germline V gene has CDR1 LGHDT and CDR2 YNNKEL (reference sequence).

This clonotype occurred many times. The chain is built from TRBV7-8 and TRBJ2-1, with 7 bases matching TRBD2. This CDR3 region has 15 residues. CDR1 SGHVS and CDR2 FQNEAQ come from the germline V gene. The V and J ends lost 8 bases and 2 bases, in that order; junction bases with no gene match: 9. DNA for the CDR3: TGTGCCAGCCGCGATGGCGGGGGACCCTACAATGAGCAGTTCTTC. Protein sequence: CASRDGGGPYNEQFF.

CDR3 residues: CSAKGLAGAYRYQETQYF. Here the CDR3 DNA reads TGCAGTGCGAAAGGACTAGCGGGGGCCTACCGGTACCAAGAGACCCAGTACTTC. The genes are TRBV20-1 and TRBJ2-5, with 13 bases identical to TRBD2. Trimming cost V 6 bases and J 0 bases; bases outside gene matches: 13. The CDR3 sequence is 18 residues long. CDR1 and CDR2 (germline): DFQATT, SNEGSKA (reference sequence).

Ten or more counts support this clonotype. This chain uses TRBV28 with TRBJ2-2; 9 bases align to TRBD2. Germline trimming cut 11 bases from V and 6 bases from J; bases unmatched to any gene: 10. The CDR3 length is 14 residues. The germline V gene encodes CDR1 MDHEN and CDR2 SYDVKM. CDR3 in amino acids: CAVPGTSFPGELFF. The CDR3 nucleotides read TGTGCCGTACCCGGGACTAGCTTTCCCGGGGAGCTGTTTTTT.

A few counts support this clonotype. The J gene is TRBJ2-6, the V gene TRBV6-2 or TRBV6-3; D gene uncertain. V gave up 0 bases and J gave up 0 bases, with 6 bases separating them. The CDR3 has 16 amino acids. Germline CDR1 is MNHEY and CDR2 is SVGEGT. The CDR3 DNA follows: TGTGCCAGCAGTTACTCGATGCGCTCTGGGGCCAACGTCCTGACTTTC. Amino acid sequence: CASSYSMRSGANVLTF.

This clonotype was counted ten times or more. This CDR3 is CASSPGTSGGTPGNTQYF. CDR3 coding DNA: TGTGCCAGCAGCCCTGGGACTAGCGGGGGAACGCCTGGTAATACGCAGTATTTT. The J gene is TRBJ2-3, the V gene TRBV7-2, with 14 nucleotides matching TRBD2. The CDR3 has 18 amino acids. CDR1 is SGHTA and CDR2 is FQGNSA in the germline V gene. V was clipped by 5 bases and J by 7 bases; unmatched bases: 14.

The CDR3 protein is CASSLALAGAFLNEQFF. CDR3 in DNA: TGTGCCAGCAGCTTAGCCCTCGCGGGGGCTTTTCTCAATGAGCAGTTCTTC. This chain uses TRBV7-9 with TRBJ2-1; a weak D match, TRBD2 (7 bases). CDR3 length equals 17 residues. Germline CDR1 reads SEHNR; CDR2 reads FQNEAQ (reference sequence). V lost 0 bases to trimming and J lost 6 bases, with 18 bases between them.

This clonotype was counted only a few times. The chain has TRBV5-1 and TRBJ2-3; D may match TRBD1 or TRBD2 (7 bases each). V gave up 6 bases and J gave up 6 bases, with 20 bases separating them. The CDR3 spans 15 residues. Germline V gives CDR1 SGHRS, CDR2 YFSETQ. The DNA of the CDR3 is TGCGCCAGCACCCTCGGGGAGGGGGCGACGGATACGCAGTATTTT. Protein product: CASTLGEGATDTQYF.

This clonotype occurred many times. The rearrangement uses TRBV12-3 or TRBV12-4 and TRBJ2-3; D is perhaps TRBD2 (5 bases). Between the trimmed V and J ends, which lost 1 base and 1 base, there was a span of 12 bases. The length of the CDR3 is 16 residues. This CDR3 reads CASSLGPIARTDTQYF. The CDR3 region has the DNA TGTGCCAGCAGTTTAGGCCCGATAGCGCGCACAGATACGCAGTATTTT.

This clonotype was observed a handful of times. Here the CDR3 DNA reads TGTGCCAGCAGCTCGACGGTGGACGAGTCCCTGAATGAGCAGTTCTTC. This encodes CASSSTVDESLNEQFF. The chain couples TRBV7-9 to TRBJ2-1, with D unclear. The CDR3 sequence is 16 residues long. Trimming pared 4 bases from V and 7 bases from J, leaving 20 bases between. Looked up from germline, CDR1 is SEHNR and CDR2 is FQNEAQ (reference sequence).

This clonotype was recorded at least ten times. The chain has TRBV7-3 and TRBJ2-6; D ambiguous. Germline V lookup: CDR1 SGHTA, CDR2 FQGTGA. The CDR3 contains 15 residues. V lost 5 bases to trimming and J lost 0 bases, with 8 bases between them. For the CDR3, the DNA is TGTGCCAGCAGCCTCCCCATCTCTGGGGCCAACGTCCTGACTTTC. It is translated as CASSLPISGANVLTF. Looking up the rest from reference TRBV7-3 and TRBJ2-6 gives the full variable domain: GAGVSQTPSNKVTEKGKYVELRCDPISGHTALYWYRQSLGQGPEFLIYFQGTGAADDSGLPNDRFFAVRPEGSVSTLKIQRTERGDSAVYLCASSLPISGANVLTFGAGSRLTVL.

This clonotype has more than one count but fewer than ten. The V call is TRBV23-1, the J call TRBJ2-7; possible D gene TRBD1, 5 bases. TRBV23-1 is known as an ORF, though its function is uncertain. Trimming pared 0 bases from V and 0 bases from J, leaving 9 bases between. The CDR3 spans 15 residues. The CDR3 is CASSQSHRGSYEQYV. CDR3 DNA: TGCGCCAGCAGTCAATCCCATAGGGGCTCCTACGAGCAGTACGTC.

The chain is built from TRBV28 and TRBJ2-1, with 9 positions matching TRBD2. The CDR3 covers 17 residues. The V segment lost 3 bases and the J segment 5 bases; nucleotides outside the gene matches: 11. Germline-derived CDR1 and CDR2 are MDHEN and SYDVKM. In nucleotides, the CDR3 is TGTGCCAGCAGTTTGCCCGGGGCGGGGGGGCCCGACAATGAGCAGTTCTTC. Amino acids: CASSLPGAGGPDNEQFF.

This clonotype was seen at least ten times. This chain joins TRBV5-6 and TRBJ2-7; TRBD2 matches at 9 bases. This CDR3 contains 16 residues. CDR1 is SGHDT and CDR2 is YYEEEE in the germline V gene. J gave up 2 bases and V 0 bases, and 6 bases lay outside the gene matches. The CDR3 DNA reads as TGTGCCAGCAGCTTGGAAGTAGCGGGGGTGACCTACGAGCAGTACGTC. This codes for CASSLEVAGVTYEQYV.

In this sample, this clonotype turned up many times. In DNA, the CDR3 is TGTGCCAGCAGCCTTGGAAGGGCCCAAAATGAGCAGTTCTTC. This gives the protein CASSLGRAQNEQFF. This rearrangement joins TRBV28 to TRBJ2-1; D ambiguous. Trimming took off 6 bases at V and 7 bases at J, with 16 bases between the two ends. Germline V gives CDR1 MDHEN, CDR2 SYDVKM. The CDR3 consists of 14 residues.

The chain has TRBV6-5 and TRBJ1-5, with TRBD1 as a possible D gene (5 bases). CDR1 and CDR2 (germline): MNHEY, SVGAGI. CDR3 length: 13 amino acids. Trimming pared 5 bases from V and 9 bases from J, leaving 14 bases between. CDR3 sequence reads: CASSDTRGPPQHF. In nucleotides, the CDR3 is TGTGCCAGCAGTGACACCCGGGGCCCGCCCCAGCATTTT.

V and J are TRBV6-6 and TRBJ2-1; unclear D gene. The CDR3 sequence is 16 residues long. V was cut by 0 bases and J by 4 bases, with 13 bases left in between. From germline, CDR1 is MNHNY and CDR2 SVGAGI (reference sequence). This chain's CDR3 is CASSYSTRLDYNEQFF. The DNA for the CDR3 is TGTGCCAGCAGTTACTCGACCCGGTTGGATTACAATGAGCAGTTCTTC.

This clonotype has just a few counts. This chain links TRBV7-6 with TRBJ2-6; 13 nucleotides align to TRBD2. The CDR3 is 18 residues long. V dropped 1 base and J dropped 14; count of bases not matched to a gene: 14. CDR1 is SGHVS, CDR2 FNYEAQ, per germline. This CDR3 is CASSLEFRLAGGPGILTF. CDR3 bases: TGTGCCAGCAGCTTAGAGTTCAGACTAGCGGGGGGCCCGGGGATCCTGACTTTC.

The rearrangement links TRBV7-9 to TRBJ1-2; the D is unclear. V lost 7 bases, J lost 4 bases, and 19 bases lay in between. The CDR3 loop spans 15 amino acids. The germline gives CDR1 SEHNR, CDR2 FQNEAQ (reference sequence). This CDR3 reads CASTTSGSPTYGYTF. CDR3 nucleotide sequence: TGTGCCAGCACTACTTCGGGTTCTCCAACCTATGGCTACACCTTC.

This clonotype has at least ten counts. This chain uses TRBV7-2 with TRBJ1-2; no clear D gene. CDR1 and CDR2 (germline): SGHTA, FQGNSA. The CDR3 runs to 16 residues. Trimming pared 6 bases from V and 0 bases from J, leaving 17 bases between. CDR3 DNA sequence: TGTGCCAGCAGACCCGCGACCGAACTAGCTAACTATGGCTACACCTTC. It is translated as CASRPATELANYGYTF.